This TCR beta chain originates from a study of CD8 T cells in ankylosing spondylitis. Study-wide results and caveats: The authors reported significant enrichment of disease-linked clones in matched ankylosing spondylitis synovial fluid.

MiXCR, run by TCRdb on the 5' RACE reads, gives a single entry per CDR3 protein. The sample records 350,000 or so distinct CDR3 sequences, around a tenth being singletons. This CDR3 is 17 amino acids long. J lost 4 bases, V lost 3 bases, and 13 bases had no gene match. Germline V gene sequence: CDR1 DFQATT, CDR2 SNEGSKA (reference sequence). Points on this clonotype: Its antigen is as yet unknown.

The sequenced material came from blood, either unsorted or a sorted T cell fraction (not recorded which). V gene TRBV20-1 combines with J gene TRBJ2-1; 9 nucleotides agree with TRBD2. This sequence originates from a female donor with ankylosing spondylitis or in good health (not recorded which). CDR3 bases: TGCAGTGCTAGCCGGCGGGGGGGGAGAGGGCTATACAATGAGCAGTTCTTC. This codes for CSASRRGGRGLYNEQFF.